This is a list of T cell receptor beta chains from one sample in a study of chemoradiotherapy in HPV16-positive cancers. Repertoires were generated with immunoSEQ multiplex PCR, while TCRdb's copy carries only in-frame clones and drops some. This repertoire shows 55,000 to 85,000 clones, roughly 86% found once; its top ten account for just over 4%. Sequenced here: blood, sampled from a patient who underwent chemoradiotherapy. The receptors stem from a human donor with HPV-associated anogenital cancer. CDR3s leave out the opening cysteine and the closing phenylalanine or tryptophan. Each record gives: J gene, V gene, D gene, CDR3 protein. A D gene is named only where the DNA matches it firmly.

>TRBJ1-2|TRBV19|NA
ASRNGIEGYT
>TRBJ2-5|TRBV28|NA
ASSQYRTQLQETQY
>TRBJ2-2|TRBV4-1|NA
ASSQDARVRLNTGELF
>TRBJ2-5|TRBV11-1|NA
ASSPSRETQY
>TRBJ2-7|TRBV9|NA
ASSVDPRGSYEQY
>TRBJ2-1|TRBV9|TRBD2
ASSLSGSTYNEQF
>TRBJ1-1|TRBV4-1|NA
ASSQPLLNTEAF
>TRBJ1-3|TRBV9|NA
ASTRILDSGNTIY
>TRBJ1-6|TRBV7-9|NA
ASSLRGGVDNSPLH
>TRBJ2-3|TRBV7-9|NA
ASSLSAGAADTQY
>TRBJ2-2|TRBV2|TRBD2
ASSEFPGLALTGELF
>TRBJ2-3|TRBV1|NA
TSSHEPGTSGRYDTQY
>TRBJ1-2|TRBV7-9|NA
ASHGESLNYGYT
>TRBJ1-2|TRBV5-4|NA
ASSLDSYYGYT
>TRBJ1-3|TRBV29-1|NA
SGSPGIGNTIY
>TRBJ1-1|TRBV5-4|TRBD1
ASRFMGQAPAATEAF
>TRBJ1-2|TRBV19|TRBD1
ASWTGAYGYT
>TRBJ2-3|TRBV15|NA
ATGQRNTDTQY
>TRBJ1-1|TRBV29-1|NA
SVPVENTEAF
>TRBJ2-3|TRBV11-3|TRBD1
ASSDTGGRDTQY
>TRBJ2-1|TRBV27|NA
ASSYEPGYNEQF
>TRBJ2-7|TRBV6-5|NA
ASSYVNLDGEQY
>TRBJ1-1|TRBV7-9|NA
ASSLDTGTMAF
>TRBJ2-7|TRBV6-4|TRBD2
ASSAAPHPAGETRPWY
>TRBJ2-5|TRBV30|NA
AWTSGAETQY
>TRBJ1-2|TRBV28|NA
ASRGPLRGYGYT
>TRBJ1-2|TRBV15|TRBD1
ATSRDLGQGAQIGYT
>TRBJ1-5|TRBV30|NA
AYTDGAGGNQPQH
>TRBJ1-1|TRBV27|NA
ASSLSDTNTEAF
>TRBJ2-7|TRBV2|TRBD1
ASSERQGAYEQY
>TRBJ2-5|TRBV2|NA
ASSVMGGVQETQY
>TRBJ2-7|TRBV7-9|TRBD1
ASSFRQGLYEQY
>TRBJ2-3|TRBV28|TRBD1
ASSFPAGTGGDTQY
>TRBJ2-5|TRBV14|NA
ASSLVVGETQY
>TRBJ2-2|TRBV13|TRBD1
ASSLTTGVAGELF
>TRBJ2-1|TRBV9|NA
ASSVGTGFYNEQF
>TRBJ1-1|TRBV11-3|NA
ASSRGLSNTEAF
>TRBJ2-7|TRBV7-9|NA
ASSLATLYEQY
>TRBJ2-1|TRBV5-4|TRBD2
ASSTTSGRYNEQF
>TRBJ1-1|TRBV30|NA
AWSVDENTEAF
>TRBJ1-4|TRBV4-1|NA
ASSRLPSEPSRKLF
>TRBJ2-7|TRBV6-5|TRBD1
ATGGTDYYEQY
>TRBJ2-1|TRBV10-1|TRBD2
ASSTGGKITVNEQF
>TRBJ2-1|TRBV6-6|NA
ASSIPYNSEQF